This T cell receptor (beta chain) was sequenced in a study of blood T cells in healthy people across ages. A second 7 to 11 cycle PCR used barcoded and J-beta primers. TCRdb reprocessed the 5' RACE reads with MiXCR, giving one entry per CDR3 protein. The sample lists over 1,200,000 distinct CDR3 sequences, roughly 59% occurring once. Sequences were obtained from blood. The TCR originated in a man aged 18 to 35 in good health.

CDR3 residues: CASRGLHTDTQYF. CDR3 coding DNA: TGTGCCAGCAGGGGACTACACACAGATACGCAGTATTTT. This rearrangement joins TRBV6-1 to TRBJ2-3; 7 positions match TRBD2. Germline V CDR1 and CDR2: MNHNS, SASEGT. The CDR3 runs 13 residues. Losses at the gene ends were 6 bases for V and 2 bases for J; bases not matched to a gene: 2.